This paragraph covers one T cell receptor (beta chain) sequence. V was cut by 0 bases and J by 7 bases, with 9 bases left in between. The CDR3 has 13 amino acids. The germline CDR1 and CDR2 sequences are LGHNA and YSLEER. The authors reverse transcribed all of the isolated RNA, so sequencing captured expressed TCRB transcripts. Profiling relied on immunoSEQ multiplex PCR, and the TCRdb table lists in-frame clones only, not all of them. In the table there are fewer than 250,000 clones, about 70% of which are singletons. The sample belongs to a study of beta chain features in type 1 diabetes. Study-level background: The study examined about 110,000,000 sorted cells across all samples.

Researchers reported sorting CD4+ naive, central memory, regulatory and stem cell-like memory cells via CD45RO/CCR7/CD25/CD127/CD95/CD27. Purities over 98% were achieved in all sorted populations. J is TRBJ2-5 and V is TRBV4-3; D is ambiguous. The sample comprised naive CD4+ T cells from blood. This sequence was found in a man aged 25 to 40 in good health. The CDR3 DNA is TGCGCCAGCAGCCAAGAAGGTCTGGGGACCCAGTACTTC. Its translation: CASSQEGLGTQYF.